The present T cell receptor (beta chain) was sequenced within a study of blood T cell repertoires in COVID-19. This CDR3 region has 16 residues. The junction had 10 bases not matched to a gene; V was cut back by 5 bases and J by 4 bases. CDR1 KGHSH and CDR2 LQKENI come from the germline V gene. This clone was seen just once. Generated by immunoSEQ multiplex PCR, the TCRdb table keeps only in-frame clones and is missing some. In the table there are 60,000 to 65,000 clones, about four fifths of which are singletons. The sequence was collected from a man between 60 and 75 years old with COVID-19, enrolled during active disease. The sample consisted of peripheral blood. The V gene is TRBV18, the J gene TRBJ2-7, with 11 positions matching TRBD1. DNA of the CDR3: TGTGCCAGCTCATCCGCCGGGACAGGGGGAATTTACGAGCAGTACTTC. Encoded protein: CASSSAGTGGIYEQYF.